This entry lists 21 T cell receptor beta chains sequenced from one sample in a study of blood T cell repertoires in COVID-19. Method: immunoSEQ multiplex PCR; TCRdb's copy keeps in-frame clones and lacks some. The sample has approximately 99,000 clones, about 86% seen once. The sample taken for sequencing was peripheral blood. These receptors came from a woman aged 55-70 years in a cohort sampled during active or convalescent COVID-19.

The V gene is TRBV7-8, the J gene TRBJ1-5, with D possibly matching TRBD1 (5 bases). The CDR3 is made up of 17 amino acids. Per germline, CDR1 SGHVS and CDR2 FQNEAQ. Trimming cost V 10 bases and J 0 bases, with 22 bases left between them. CDR3 DNA: TGTGCCACTACCTTAGAGGACATACGCTTTAGCAATCAGCCCCAGCATTTT. It encodes CATTLEDIRFSNQPQHF.

This chain links TRBV30 with TRBJ1-1; 7 bases align to TRBD1. The V gene's germline CDR1 is GTSNPN and CDR2 SVGIG (reference sequence). The CDR3 runs 15 residues. Trimming at V came to 0 bases and at J to 3 bases, leaving 7 bases not matched to a gene. For the CDR3, the DNA is TGTGCCTGGAGTGTCCTGCCTGACAGGGACACTGAAGCTTTCTTT. Translation: CAWSVLPDRDTEAFF.

CDR3 sequence: CASSLRDRPNYGYTF. CDR3 nucleotide sequence: TGTGCCAGCAGCTTAAGAGACAGGCCTAACTATGGCTACACCTTC. The J gene is TRBJ1-2, the V gene TRBV3-1 (or the pseudogene TRBV3-2); D possibly corresponds to TRBD1 (6 bases). V was trimmed by 5 bases and J by 0 bases, leaving 13 bases between them. This CDR3 comprises 15 residues. CDR1 is LGHDT, CDR2 YNNKEL, per germline (reference sequence).

This rearrangement joins TRBV18 to TRBJ2-5, with D unresolved. Trimming pared 3 bases from V and 5 bases from J, leaving 7 bases between. This CDR3 contains 12 residues. Germline V lookup: CDR1 KGHSH, CDR2 LQKENI. The CDR3 sequence is CASSPTGETQYF. In nucleotides, the CDR3 is TGTGCCAGCTCACCGACTGGGGAGACCCAGTACTTC. Combining the CDR3 with reference TRBV18 and TRBJ2-5 gives the whole variable domain NAGVMQNPRHLVRRRGQEARLRCSPMKGHSHVYWYRQLPEEGLKFMVYLQKENIIDESGMPKERFSAEFPKEGPSILRIQQVVRGDSAAYFCASSPTGETQYFGPGTRLLVL.

The genes are TRBV19 and TRBJ2-7, with D tentatively TRBD1 (6 bases). Trimming removed 4 bases at V and 0 bases at J, with 25 bases between. The CDR3 is made up of 19 amino acids. The germline V gene encodes CDR1 LNHDA and CDR2 SQIVND (reference sequence). CDR3 residues: CASSTPGLRSTGSSYEQYF. The CDR3 DNA sequence: TGTGCCAGTAGTACCCCAGGGCTAAGGAGTACAGGGAGCTCCTACGAGCAGTACTTC.

The V and J genes are TRBV3-1 (or the pseudogene TRBV3-2) and TRBJ2-5, with 9 bases matching TRBD2. The germline CDR1 and CDR2 sequences are LGHDT and YNNKEL (reference sequence). V lost 0 bases, J lost 1 base, and 9 bases stayed unmatched. The CDR3 sequence is 18 residues long. In nucleotides, the CDR3 is TGTGCCAGCAGCCAAGACCGGCCTCTAGCGGGGATCCAAGAGACCCAGTACTTC. As protein: CASSQDRPLAGIQETQYF.

The chain carries TRBV13 and TRBJ2-7, with 9 bases that match TRBD1. Germline V CDR1 and CDR2: PRHDT, FYEKMQ (reference sequence). With 5 bases clipped from V and 2 bases from J, the junction kept 4 bases outside the gene matches. This CDR3 region has 14 residues. CDR3 in amino acids: CASSTRQGAYEQYF. The DNA of the CDR3 is TGTGCCAGCAGCACAAGACAGGGGGCCTACGAGCAGTACTTC.

The rearrangement uses TRBV6-1 and TRBJ2-1, with a weak D call TRBD1 (6 bases). V was cut by 4 bases and J by 2 bases, with 18 bases left in between. The CDR3 has 17 residues. The germline gives CDR1 MNHNS, CDR2 SASEGT. The CDR3 is CASSVMTGTITYNEQFF. CDR3 bases: TGTGCCAGCAGTGTGATGACCGGGACAATAACCTACAATGAGCAGTTCTTC.

The chain employs TRBV15 and TRBJ1-6, with D perhaps TRBD1 (5 bases). V lost 3 bases to trimming and J lost 8 bases, with 14 bases between them. The length of the CDR3 is 15 residues. Germline V gene data show CDR1 as LNHNV and CDR2 as YYDKDF (reference sequence). CDR3 protein: CATSSAAWGDSPLHF. As DNA, the CDR3 is TGTGCCACCAGCAGCGCTGCCTGGGGGGATTCACCCCTCCACTTT.

The chain couples TRBV19 to TRBJ1-5; D is uncertain. V was shortened by 9 bases and J by 5 bases, with 14 bases between the two germline ends. The germline gives CDR1 LNHDA, CDR2 SQIVND (reference sequence). The CDR3 length is 13 residues. This chain's CDR3 is CASTPQAYQPQHF. In nucleotides, the CDR3 is TGTGCCAGCACCCCTCAGGCTTATCAGCCCCAGCATTTT.

The chain employs TRBV18 and TRBJ1-2, with no clear D. Germline V gives CDR1 KGHSH, CDR2 LQKENI. V gave up 5 bases and J gave up 2 bases, with 12 bases separating them. CDR3 length equals 14 residues. CDR3 amino acids: CASSGGYKNYGYTF. The CDR3 DNA sequence: TGTGCCAGCTCAGGAGGTTACAAGAACTATGGCTACACCTTC. Full variable domain (rest looked up from reference TRBV18 and TRBJ1-2): NAGVMQNPRHLVRRRGQEARLRCSPMKGHSHVYWYRQLPEEGLKFMVYLQKENIIDESGMPKERFSAEFPKEGPSILRIQQVVRGDSAAYFCASSGGYKNYGYTFGSGTRLTVV.

V gene TRBV24-1 combines with J gene TRBJ1-3; a possible D gene is TRBD1 (6 bases). The V gene lost 4 bases and the J gene lost 2 bases, with 8 bases spanning the gap. There are 14 residues in the CDR3. Germline values: CDR1 KGHDR, CDR2 SFDVKD. CDR3 sequence: CATSEGGTGNTIYF. The CDR3 DNA sequence: TGTGCCACCAGTGAAGGGGGAACTGGAAACACCATATATTTT.

The chain joins TRBV4-2 to TRBJ1-4; tentatively, D is TRBD1 (6 bases). Between the trimmed V and J ends, which lost 0 bases and 5 bases, there was a span of 10 bases. CDR1 LGHNA and CDR2 YNFKEQ come from the germline V gene. This CDR3 contains 15 residues. For the CDR3, the DNA is TGTGCCAGCAGCCAAGAGTGGGGGCTGAATGAAAAACTGTTTTTT. Its translation: CASSQEWGLNEKLFF.

V gene TRBV7-9 combines with J gene TRBJ1-2; 10 positions agree with TRBD1. CDR1 SEHNR and CDR2 FQNEAQ come from the germline V gene (reference sequence). The CDR3 has 13 amino acids. V dropped 5 bases and J dropped 6; count of bases not matched to a gene: 3. The CDR3 DNA follows: TGTGCCAGCAGCCTAGACAGGGGGCATGGCTACACCTTC. It yields the protein CASSLDRGHGYTF.

Only a few counts were recorded for this clone. The CDR3 coding sequence is TGTGCCAGCAGGACGACCTACAGGGGGAATGAAAAACTGTTTTTT. Its protein is CASRTTYRGNEKLFF. The chain carries TRBV6-5 and TRBJ1-4; 8 positions match TRBD1. From germline, CDR1 is MNHEY and CDR2 SVGAGI. Unmatched junction bases numbered 8, after V lost 6 bases and J lost 5 bases. CDR3 length: 15 amino acids.

The CDR3 region is CASSLARGTEAEAFF. The CDR3 coding sequence is TGTGCCAGCAGCTTAGCGAGGGGGACGGAGGCTGAAGCTTTCTTT. The chain couples TRBV7-9 to TRBJ1-1; TRBD1 is a possible D gene (6 bases). The CDR3 sequence is 15 residues long. Germline loops: CDR1 SEHNR, CDR2 FQNEAQ (reference sequence). Between the trimmed V and J ends, which lost 0 bases and 6 bases, there was a span of 14 bases.

This clone was observed a single time. The V gene is TRBV9, the J gene TRBJ1-5; TRBD1 might be the D (6 bases). The V gene lost 1 base and the J gene lost 1 base, with 9 bases spanning the gap. This CDR3 is 15 amino acids long. Germline V lookup: CDR1 SGDLS, CDR2 YYNGEE. CDR3 protein: CASSVRGGSNQPQHF. CDR3 in DNA: TGTGCCAGCAGCGTAAGGGGGGGAAGCAATCAGCCCCAGCATTTT.

This sequence joins TRBV4-2 and TRBJ1-3; D possibly corresponds to TRBD1 (6 bases). V lost 1 base and J lost 6, with 16 bases in between. Per the germline V gene, CDR1 is LGHNA and CDR2 is YNFKEQ. The CDR3 loop spans 16 amino acids. The CDR3 sequence is CASSQALTGVENTIYF. CDR3 DNA sequence: TGTGCCAGCAGCCAAGCCCTGACAGGAGTTGAAAACACCATATATTTT.

The rearrangement joins TRBV6-6 to TRBJ2-7, with D tentatively TRBD1 (5 bases). Germline CDR1 and CDR2: MNHNY and SVGAGI (reference sequence). This CDR3 has 14 amino acids. Trimming shortened V by 7 bases and J by 0 bases, and 13 bases separated the two germline ends. CDR3 coding DNA: TGTGCCAGCACCTGGACAAGCAGCTCCTACGAGCAGTACTTC. It is translated as CASTWTSSSYEQYF.

This chain links TRBV5-1 with TRBJ2-1; TRBD2 matches at 14 bases. CDR3 length equals 21 residues. The trim removed 4 bases at V and 1 base at J, leaving 16 bases unmatched. The germline V gene encodes CDR1 SGHRS and CDR2 YFSETQ. The DNA for the CDR3 is TGCGCCAGCAGCGAATCCCGTGTTTTGGGGACTAGCGGGAGTTCCTACAATGAGCAGTTCTTC. Translating gives CASSESRVLGTSGSSYNEQFF.

The V gene is TRBV7-9, the J gene TRBJ2-2; 10 nucleotides match TRBD1. The CDR3 sequence is 16 residues long. The V segment lost 4 bases and the J segment 6 bases; nucleotides outside the gene matches: 8. Germline-derived CDR1 and CDR2 are SEHNR and FQNEAQ (reference sequence). CDR3 amino acids: CASSSPGGQGPGELFF. The CDR3 nucleotides read TGTGCCAGCAGCTCCCCTGGGGGACAGGGGCCCGGGGAGCTGTTTTTT.